A single sample gave rise to the 20 T cell receptor beta chains below, sequenced in a study of vaccination and CD4 T cells after COVID-19. Their antigens are not known. Stated treatment: approximately nine-day PBMC culture with coronavirus spike peptide pools or control peptides (ViraFEST assay). An Oncomine TCR Beta short-read assay was used to sequence the DNA from cultured CD4+ T cells. Via MiXCR, TCRdb re-called the PCR reads, giving one row per CDR3 protein. The sample has over 10,000 distinct CDR3 sequences, 75% seen once. Sequencing was performed on CD4+ T cells from blood, cultured in vitro. These receptors were collected from a human donor who had recovered from COVID-19.

This clonotype was seen only once. V usage is TRBV7-2 and J usage is TRBJ1-1; the D gene is possibly TRBD1 (5 bases). Germline loops: CDR1 SGHTA, CDR2 FQGNSA. CDR3 length equals 14 residues. Trimming took 2 bases from V and 5 from J, leaving 12 bases between them. Here the CDR3 reads CASSLSRDGTEAFF. CDR3 sequence (DNA): TGTGCCAGCAGCTTATCCCGGGACGGAACTGAAGCTTTCTTT. The full variable domain, in which reference TRBV7-2 and TRBJ1-1 provide the parts outside the CDR3, is GAGVSQSPSNKVTEKGKDVELRCDPISGHTALYWYRQSLGQGLEFLIYFQGNSAPDKSGLPSDRFSAERTGGSVSTLTIQRTQQEDSAVYLCASSLSRDGTEAFFGQGTRLTVV.

V gene TRBV29-1 combines with J gene TRBJ2-7; 9 positions agree with TRBD2. Losses at the gene ends were 6 bases for V and 3 bases for J; bases not matched to a gene: 6. Germline V gene sequence: CDR1 SQVTM, CDR2 ANQGSEA. CDR3 length: 13 amino acids. The CDR3 reads CSVIAGAIYEQYF. In DNA, the CDR3 is TGCAGCGTGATAGCGGGAGCCATCTACGAGCAGTACTTC.

The chain employs TRBV15 and TRBJ2-3; D gene uncertain. The germline V gene encodes CDR1 LNHNV and CDR2 YYDKDF (reference sequence). Deletions cut 0 bases from V and 5 bases from J, with 9 bases between. CDR3 size: 14 residues. Here the CDR3 DNA reads TGTGCCACCAGCAGAGATCTGGCCGGAGATACGCAGTATTTT. Encoded protein: CATSRDLAGDTQYF.

This clonotype was counted only a few times. The chain uses TRBV6-1 and TRBJ1-5; D perhaps matches TRBD1 (5 bases). With 1 base removed from V and 6 bases from J, the gap between germline ends came to 7 bases. Germline-derived CDR1 and CDR2 are MNHNS and SASEGT. The CDR3 covers 13 residues. CDR3 sequence: CASSEVGPQPQHF. CDR3 in DNA: TGTGCCAGCAGTGAAGTGGGGCCTCAGCCCCAGCATTTT.

The CDR3 nucleotides are TGTGCCAGCAGCCCTTCCGGGGTCCTGAACACTGAAGCTTTCTTT. This gives the protein CASSPSGVLNTEAFF. V gene TRBV11-3 combines with J gene TRBJ1-1; no reliable D call. Germline CDR1 SGHNT, CDR2 YENEEA. The CDR3 totals 15 residues. Trimming cost V 5 bases and J 0 bases, with 13 bases left between them.

The V call is TRBV20-1, the J call TRBJ2-7, with D possibly TRBD2 on 5 matching bases. The germline V and J ends were trimmed by 5 bases and 1 base, with 21 bases remaining between them. This CDR3 has 16 amino acids. Per the germline V gene, CDR1 is DFQATT and CDR2 is SNEGSKA (reference sequence). The DNA of the CDR3 is TGCAGTGCTCCCGCCTCGGGCAGGACTTTATCCTACGAGCAGTACTTC. Residues: CSAPASGRTLSYEQYF.

The rearrangement links TRBV20-1 to TRBJ1-2; D gene uncertain. The CDR3 runs 16 residues. V shed 3 bases and J shed 4 bases, with 21 bases lying between them. The germline V gene has CDR1 DFQATT and CDR2 SNEGSKA (reference sequence). CDR3 in DNA: TGCAGTGCTAGTCCTTTTGGTCCGGGGAAAGGCTATGGCTACACCTTC. Its translation is CSASPFGPGKGYGYTF.

The J gene is TRBJ2-1, the V gene TRBV24-1; D uncertain. Germline values: CDR1 KGHDR, CDR2 SFDVKD. Deletions cut 6 bases from V and 5 bases from J, with 7 bases between. CDR3 size: 12 residues. This CDR3 reads CATSPPDNEQFF. The CDR3 DNA reads as TGTGCCACCAGTCCCCCCGACAATGAGCAGTTCTTC.

This chain joins TRBV6-1 and TRBJ2-5, with D maybe TRBD2 (6 bases). Germline V gene data show CDR1 as MNHNS and CDR2 as SASEGT. The CDR3 is made up of 14 amino acids. V lost 5 bases and J 2 bases, leaving 12 bases between the germline ends. The CDR3 loop reads CASSTLALQETQYF. The CDR3, as DNA: TGTGCCAGCAGTACCCTAGCGCTTCAAGAGACCCAGTACTTC.

This chain joins TRBV4-2 and TRBJ2-3, with 10 bases matching TRBD2. V was clipped by 4 bases and J by 0 bases; unmatched bases: 1. This CDR3 is built from 15 residues. Germline V gene lookup returns CDR1 LGHNA and CDR2 YNFKEQ. Here the CDR3 DNA reads TGTGCCAGCAGCCCTAGCGGGAGTAGCACAGATACGCAGTATTTT. Amino acid sequence: CASSPSGSSTDTQYF.

This chain joins TRBV5-4 and TRBJ2-3; unclear D gene. The ends were cut back, 0 bases at V and 2 bases at J, with 7 bases in the middle. Germline values: CDR1 SGHNT, CDR2 YYREEE (reference sequence). CDR3 length equals 14 residues. CDR3 in amino acids: CASSLEAATDTQYF. CDR3 sequence (DNA): TGTGCCAGCAGCTTGGAGGCGGCCACAGATACGCAGTATTTT.

This clonotype was picked up one time. The V gene is TRBV2, the J gene TRBJ2-7; D tentatively reads TRBD1 or TRBD2 (6 bases each). CDR3 size: 13 residues. Trimming shortened V by 8 bases and J by 12 bases, and 23 bases separated the two germline ends. Per the germline V gene, CDR1 is SNHLY and CDR2 is FYNNEI. In nucleotides, the CDR3 is TGTGCCAGCGGACCAAGACAGGTCCTGGGGGGGTACTTC. This translates into CASGPRQVLGGYF.

Only one count was recorded for this clonotype. V gene TRBV7-2 combines with J gene TRBJ2-5; tentatively, D is TRBD1 (5 bases). CDR1 is SGHTA, CDR2 FQGNSA, per germline. This CDR3 region has 17 residues. The V and J ends lost 1 base and 3 bases respectively, with 18 bases between them. The CDR3 here is CASSLVAQGSPKETQYF. For the CDR3, the DNA is TGTGCCAGCAGCTTAGTGGCTCAGGGCAGCCCTAAAGAGACCCAGTACTTC.

J is TRBJ2-4 and V is TRBV20-1; D ambiguous. Trimming took 8 bases from V and 4 from J, leaving 9 bases between them. The CDR3 is made up of 11 amino acids. Per the germline V gene, CDR1 is DFQATT and CDR2 is SNEGSKA (reference sequence). The CDR3: CSQDLKNIQYF. In nucleotides, the CDR3 is TGCAGTCAGGACCTAAAAAACATTCAGTACTTC.

The chain is built from TRBV15 and TRBJ2-5, with 10 bases matching TRBD2. V shed 5 bases and J 2 bases; nucleotides not matched to a gene: 5. This CDR3 contains 15 residues. The germline CDR1 and CDR2 sequences are LNHNV and YYDKDF (reference sequence). CDR3 nucleotides: TGTGCCACCAGCCGAGGGACTAGCGCACAAGAGACCCAGTACTTC. As protein: CATSRGTSAQETQYF.

The rearrangement joins TRBV10-3 to TRBJ1-2; TRBD1 is a possible D gene (5 bases). The CDR3 covers 13 residues. The V and J ends lost 3 bases and 6 bases respectively, with 11 bases between them. In germline, CDR1 is ENHRY, CDR2 SYGVKD. The CDR3 region is CAISEGGGDGYTF. DNA of the CDR3: TGTGCCATCAGTGAAGGCGGGGGGGATGGCTACACCTTC.

J is TRBJ1-5 and V is TRBV7-8; a weak D match, TRBD1 (6 bases). Germline V gives CDR1 SGHVS, CDR2 FQNEAQ. V lost 2 bases, J lost 2 bases, and 10 bases lay in between. The CDR3 totals 15 residues. The CDR3 loop is CASSLRAGGNQPQHF. CDR3 coding DNA: TGTGCCAGCAGCTTAAGGGCAGGGGGCAATCAGCCCCAGCATTTT.

This clonotype was detected once. The chain couples TRBV6-2 or TRBV6-3 to TRBJ2-7; 7 bases match TRBD2. Unmatched junction bases numbered 6, after V lost 5 bases and J lost 2 bases. Germline CDR1 reads MNHEY; CDR2 reads SVGEGT. CDR3 size: 14 residues. For the CDR3, the DNA is TGTGCCAGCAGTGCAGCGGGACCCACCTACGAGCAGTACTTC. This codes for CASSAAGPTYEQYF.

The chain joins TRBV5-1 to TRBJ2-5; maybe TRBD1 (5 bases). Germline loops: CDR1 SGHRS, CDR2 YFSETQ. The CDR3 length is 14 residues. The V gene lost 2 bases and the J gene lost 3 bases, with 11 bases spanning the gap. The DNA for the CDR3 is TGCGCCAGCAGCTTCCAGGGTAGGGAAGAGACCCAGTACTTC. It codes for CASSFQGREETQYF.

The CDR3 spells CASSLAATQPQHF. The CDR3 region has the DNA TGTGCCAGCAGCTTAGCAGCGACTCAGCCCCAGCATTTT. The genes are TRBV11-2 and TRBJ1-5; unclear D gene. CDR1 SGHAT and CDR2 FQNNGV come from the germline V gene. Trimming took 1 base from V and 6 from J, leaving 7 bases between them. The CDR3 contains 13 residues.